This T cell receptor (beta chain) was captured by sequencing in a study of T-cell reconstitution after alpha-beta-depleted transplantation in children (TCRdb year 2016). Some background on the complete study: Using TCR repertoire profiling, the study followed T-cell immune reconstitution in a quantitative way in children after TCRalphabeta/CD19-depleted allogeneic hematopoietic cell transplantation.

Including the terminal cysteine and phenylalanine, the CDR3 comprises 14 residues. Of all the DNA, just the CDR3 is kept, 42 bases in frame from base 1. CDR1 and CDR2 are read off the germline V gene (reference sequence) as DFQATT and SNEGSKA. V drops 1 base and J drops 3 bases, leaving 13 bases in between. In its sample, this clonotype was seen many times. There is no known antigen for this receptor. Base-call qualities are not available, and no considerably larger clone is one nucleotide away. What the treatment or condition label conveys for this sample: allogeneic hematopoietic cell transplantation with graft depleted of TCRalphabeta T cells and CD19 B cells. Transplant recipients were children who received TCRalphabeta/CD19-depleted allogeneic hematopoietic cell grafts. Libraries came from PCR. TCRdb lists the instrument as Illumina HiSeq 2500. TCR library preparation used molecular barcoding, with unique molecular identifiers applied to normalize quantification of the TCRbeta repertoire. TCRdb cleaned the public reads at Q25 with fastp, built clones with MiXCR and kept in-frame beta chains. Rows are unified per CDR3 protein, each entry keeping the most common DNA and genes. In all, the sample holds about 640,000 distinct CDR3 sequences, and around 13% of those were seen once. About 2.2% of the sample goes to the ten largest clones.

The paper as a whole reports these results and caveats: In some patients, the high TCRbeta diversity seen at day 60 was put down to recipient T cells and intrathymic progenitors that had survived conditioning. Over subsequent months, a decline in hyperexpanded clone frequencies was noted, and after one year, T-cell counts and TCRbeta diversity were mostly ascribed to newly produced T cells. The apparently early recovery of alphabetaT-cell counts about two months after transplant reportedly depended on only several hundred rapidly expanded clones that came from non-depleted graft cells.

Recombination connected TRBV20-1 to TRBJ2-7; no D gene can be assigned with confidence. Material: PBMCs, mostly from graft donor cells, obtained 360 days after TCRalphabeta/CD19-depleted stem cell transplant. The sequence derives from a male patient younger than 18 who had a stem cell transplant for acute myeloid leukemia, so the T cells may come from the graft donor. The encoded CDR3 is CSARVDGVVYEQYF. The DNA sequence is given as TGCAGTGCTAGAGTGGATGGGGTGGTCTACGAGCAGTACTTC.